These T cell receptor beta chains were read from a single sample in a study of blood T cell repertoires in COVID-19. Generated by immunoSEQ multiplex PCR, the TCRdb table keeps only in-frame clones and is missing some. This repertoire shows under 150,000 clones, roughly 79% found once; its top ten account for roughly 8.6%. The sample was peripheral blood. The receptors originated from a man aged 50 to 60 with active or convalescent COVID-19. The CDR3 runs from the conserved cysteine through the conserved F or W. The D gene is left open where the match is weak. Size tells how often a clone was seen (once, few, many) or the class of an expanded clone, and some rows leave it out.

CDR3aa	CDR3nt	d_gene	v_gene	j_gene	abundance
CASSPRLGRPTSGSYEQYF	TGTGCCAGCAGTCCGCGACTTGGCCGGCCGACTAGCGGGAGCTACGAGCAGTACTTC	TRBD2	TRBV28	TRBJ2-7	.
CATSDSRQGEKLFF	TGTGCCACCAGTGATTCCCGACAGGGCGAAAAACTGTTTTTT	TRBD1	TRBV24-1	TRBJ1-4	.
CASVFFPHQPQHF	TGTGCCAGCGTATTTTTTCCCCATCAGCCCCAGCATTTT	.	TRBV28	TRBJ1-5	.
CASSVGTYGYTF	TGTGCCAGCAGCGTAGGAACTTATGGCTACACCTTC	.	TRBV9	TRBJ1-2	.
CASSQGLAGVVDTQYF	TGCGCCAGCAGCCAGGGACTAGCGGGAGTGGTAGATACGCAGTATTTT	TRBD2	TRBV5-1	TRBJ2-3	.
CASSFRRGSHEQYF	TGTGCCAGCAGCTTTCGCAGGGGGTCCCACGAGCAGTACTTC	TRBD1	TRBV7-8	TRBJ2-7	once
CASSQESGVTGELFF	TGCGCCAGCAGCCAAGAGAGCGGGGTCACCGGGGAGCTGTTTTTT	TRBD2	TRBV4-1	TRBJ2-2	.
CASSLTTGSHEQYF	TGCGCCAGCAGCTTAACGACAGGGTCCCACGAGCAGTACTTC	TRBD1	TRBV5-1	TRBJ2-7	.
CATSEGQGAEWRTDTQYF	TGTGCCACCAGTGAAGGACAGGGTGCAGAATGGAGGACAGATACGCAGTATTTT	TRBD1	TRBV24-1	TRBJ2-3	.
CASSLGTGWGKNIQYF	TGTGCCAGCAGTTTAGGGACAGGGTGGGGCAAAAACATTCAGTACTTC	TRBD1	TRBV28	TRBJ2-4	.
CASSPLVPGANVLTF	TGTGCCAGCAGTCCACTAGTCCCCGGGGCCAACGTCCTGACTTTC	.	TRBV2	TRBJ2-6	.
CASSQVGAGAGTGELFF	TGCGCCAGCAGCCAAGTGGGAGCGGGAGCGGGCACCGGGGAGCTGTTTTTT	TRBD2	TRBV4-1	TRBJ2-2	few
CASSLRGREETQYF	TGTGCCAGCAGTTTACGGGGGAGAGAAGAGACCCAGTACTTC	.	TRBV27	TRBJ2-5	.
CASSETSSGSFTGELFF	TGTGCCAGCAGTGAAACCTCTAGCGGGAGTTTCACCGGGGAGCTGTTTTTT	TRBD2	TRBV2	TRBJ2-2	.
CASSPPRGETQYF	TGTGCCAGCAGCCCCCCCCGAGGGGAGACCCAGTACTTC	.	TRBV7-8	TRBJ2-5	.
CAWNSPSGRTSSTDTQYF	TGTGCCTGGAACTCCCCTAGCGGGAGGACCTCTAGCACAGATACGCAGTATTTT	TRBD2	TRBV30	TRBJ2-3	.
CASSFGGTGADTEQFF	TGTGCCAGCAGCTTTGGTGGGACAGGGGCGGACACTGAGCAGTTCTTC	TRBD1	TRBV7-9	TRBJ2-1	.
CASSYAGNYGYTF	TGTGCCAGCAGTTACGCGGGGAACTATGGCTACACCTTC	.	TRBV6-2/TRBV6-3	TRBJ1-2	.
CASSSVLGGNEQFF	TGTGCCAGCAGCTCCGTGTTGGGAGGCAATGAGCAGTTCTTC	.	TRBV7-3	TRBJ2-1	.
CASSSSSGRPSAWPQHF	TGTGCCAGCAGCTCCAGTTCTGGACGGCCTAGCGCTTGGCCCCAGCATTTT	.	TRBV11-3	TRBJ1-5	few
CASRPPSGSSYNEQFF	TGTGCCAGCAGGCCACCTAGCGGGAGCTCCTACAATGAGCAGTTCTTC	TRBD2	TRBV28	TRBJ2-1	few
CASSLYLLAGAVGELFF	TGTGCCAGCAGTTTATATCTCCTAGCGGGAGCGGTCGGGGAGCTGTTTTTT	TRBD2	TRBV28	TRBJ2-2	.
CASRGQDFYGYTF	TGTGCCAGCAGGGGACAGGACTTCTATGGCTACACCTTC	TRBD1	TRBV2	TRBJ1-2	.
CATYRDRGSGQPQHF	TGTGCCACCTACCGGGACAGGGGTTCCGGTCAGCCCCAGCATTTT	TRBD1	TRBV6-5	TRBJ1-5	once
CALQETQYF	TGTGCCCTCCAAGAGACCCAGTACTTC	.	TRBV2	TRBJ2-5	.
CASSITGEGNTIYF	TGTGCCAGCAGCATTACAGGGGAAGGAAACACCATATATTTT	TRBD1	TRBV7-9	TRBJ1-3	.
CASRDFSSGNTIYF	TGTGCCAGCCGGGACTTTAGCTCTGGAAACACCATATATTTT	.	TRBV19	TRBJ1-3	.
CASSSLAGNEQFF	TGTGCCAGCAGCTCGCTAGCGGGAAATGAGCAGTTCTTC	TRBD2	TRBV7-3	TRBJ2-1	.
CASSWGTGGGETQYF	TGCGCCAGCAGCTGGGGGACAGGGGGCGGAGAGACCCAGTACTTC	TRBD1	TRBV5-1	TRBJ2-5	few